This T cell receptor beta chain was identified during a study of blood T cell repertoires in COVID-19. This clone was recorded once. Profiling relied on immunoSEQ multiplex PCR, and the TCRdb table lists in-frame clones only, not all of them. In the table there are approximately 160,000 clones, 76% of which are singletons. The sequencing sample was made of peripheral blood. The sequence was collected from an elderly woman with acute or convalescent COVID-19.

CDR3 in amino acids: CASSMSRGGADTQYF. The CDR3 region has the DNA TGTGCCAGTAGTATGTCCAGGGGAGGGGCAGATACGCAGTATTTT. V gene TRBV19 combines with J gene TRBJ2-3, with D tentatively TRBD2 (7 bases). CDR1 and CDR2 (germline): LNHDA, SQIVND (reference sequence). The CDR3 runs 15 residues. The ends were cut back, 3 bases at V and 4 bases at J, with 14 bases in the middle.